The T cell receptor beta chain described here comes from a study of T cells expressing NK-cell markers. Turning to this clonotype: The antigen is undetermined.

Study conclusions and caveats: Dominant NKG2C+ clonotypes accounted for roughly 1.0-8% of CD8+ T cells in roughly 6 donors. In four donors, dominant clonotypes made up about 28.3-60.1% of CD3+CD56-NKG2C+ cells.

TCR beta libraries carry UMIs added by 5'RACE template switching. TCRdb reprocessed the 5' RACE reads; each CDR3 protein has one entry and no DNA is given. The sample table includes approximately 420,000 distinct CDR3 sequences. CDR3 size: 16 residues. Germline loops: CDR1 SEHNR, CDR2 FQNEAQ (reference sequence). The specimen was blood T cells: a sorted CD56 or NKG2C T cell subset, CD4+ or CD8+ T cells, or bulk PBMC T cells (not recorded which). The sequence was obtained from a woman aged 45-65 years in good health. This sequence joins TRBV7-9 and TRBJ2-1; TCRdb returns TRBD1, unconfirmable since there is no DNA. CDR3 residues: CASSPRTGRSRSEQFF.